Sequencing of this TCR beta chain was carried out in a study of T-cell memory formation after mild COVID-19. CDR3 length: 14 amino acids. Germline loops: CDR1 SEHNR, CDR2 FQNEAQ (reference sequence). Trimming removed 0 bases at V and 8 bases at J, with 10 bases between. TCRdb used MiXCR to reprocess the 5' RACE reads, holding one entry per CDR3 protein. The sample lists 550,000 to 600,000 distinct CDR3 sequences, 17% occurring once. This rearrangement joins TRBV7-9 to TRBJ1-4; weak D call: TRBD1 (5 bases). Sequencing input: PBMCs or a T cell subset sorted from them (not recorded which). This receptor was taken from an adult woman who had mild COVID-19 (a few samples of this study predate the infection). Cell type and time point are not known. CDR3: CASSLAGDGEKLFF. CDR3 coding DNA: TGTGCCAGCAGCTTAGCAGGGGACGGAGAAAAACTGTTTTTT.